This T cell receptor beta chain was recovered during a study of cytomegalovirus exposure and HLA in healthy donors. Study results and caveats: A later analysis reportedly found that, within productive TCRs, an Asian-associated ancestry cluster had fewer N-insertions than the mean observed across the approximately 700 donors.

The ends lost 5 bases at V and 3 bases at J; junction bases unmatched: 5. The CDR3 is made up of 15 amino acids. CDR1 KGHSH and CDR2 LQKENI come from the germline V gene. PCR involved 60 Vbeta and 13 Jbeta primers. Method: immunoSEQ multiplex PCR; TCRdb's copy keeps in-frame clones and lacks some. Here the sample spans about 98,000 clones, around 72% being singletons. Concerning this clone itself: What it binds is not known.

This receptor was identified in a man aged 18 to 30 in good health and CMV-seropositive. This sequence joins TRBV18 and TRBJ2-2; 8 bases align to TRBD1. The sample consisted of PBMCs. CDR3 protein: CASSISTGDTGELFF. The CDR3 DNA reads TGTGCCAGCTCAATCTCGACAGGGGACACCGGGGAGCTGTTTTTT.